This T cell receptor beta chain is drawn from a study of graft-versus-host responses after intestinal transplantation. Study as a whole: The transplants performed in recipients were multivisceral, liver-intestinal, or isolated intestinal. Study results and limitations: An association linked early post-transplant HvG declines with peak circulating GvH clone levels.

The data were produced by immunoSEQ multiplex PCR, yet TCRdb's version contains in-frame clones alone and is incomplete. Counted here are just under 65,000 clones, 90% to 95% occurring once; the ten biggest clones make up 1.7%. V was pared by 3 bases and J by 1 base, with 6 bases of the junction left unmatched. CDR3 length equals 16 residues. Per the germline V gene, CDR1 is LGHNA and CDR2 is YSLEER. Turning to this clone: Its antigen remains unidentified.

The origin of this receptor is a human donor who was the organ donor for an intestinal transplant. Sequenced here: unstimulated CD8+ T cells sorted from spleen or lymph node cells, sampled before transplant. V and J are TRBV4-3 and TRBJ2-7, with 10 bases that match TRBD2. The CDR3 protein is CASSHGIAGGSYEQYF. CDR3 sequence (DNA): TGCGCCAGCAGCCATGGAATAGCGGGAGGATCCTACGAGCAGTACTTC.